This T cell receptor (beta chain) was found in a study of T cell responses to AZD1222 COVID-19 vaccine. Germline V gives CDR1 KGHDR, CDR2 SFDVKD. J was trimmed by 3 bases and V by 3 bases; bases with no gene match: 9. The length of the CDR3 is 16 residues. The assay was immunoSEQ multiplex PCR, and TCRdb's table has in-frame clones only and misses some. The repertoire holds roughly 100,000 clones, about 89% seen once, with roughly 3.3% in the top ten. The study's findings and limits: Clonal diversity was possibly underestimated, and the donors were mostly white British, with more females. Targeting of unmutated variant regions was reportedly seen in nearly half of spike-specific TCRs. Repertoires were obtained only post-peak T cell response.

This clone has only one observation. Its antigen is undetermined. The TCR comes from an adult who received the MenACWY meningococcal vaccine as a control. This material consisted of peripheral blood, taken 28 days after the second dose of the MenACWY control vaccine. V is TRBV24-1 and J is TRBJ2-5, with 7 bases fitting TRBD1. The CDR3 region has the DNA TGTGCCACCAGTGATAGTCGACGGGACAGAAAAGAGACCCAGTACTTC. Residues: CATSDSRRDRKETQYF.